The 27 T cell receptor beta chains reported below all come from one sample, sequenced in a study of blood T cell repertoires in COVID-19. Method: immunoSEQ multiplex PCR; TCRdb's copy keeps in-frame clones and lacks some. The sample carries about 55,000 clones, less than 90% recorded once. What was sequenced was peripheral blood. The receptor set was obtained from a woman aged 60-75 years with acute or convalescent COVID-19.

This clone has ten or more counts. This sequence joins TRBV5-4 and TRBJ2-3, with D perhaps matching TRBD2 (5 bases). CDR1 and CDR2 (germline): SGHNT, YYREEE (reference sequence). This CDR3 has 14 residues. Trimming removed 2 bases from V and 4 bases from J, with 11 bases in between. The CDR3 bases are TGTGCCAGCAGCTTCCGGGATTCGGCAGATACGCAGTATTTT. This sequence encodes CASSFRDSADTQYF.

This clone was seen just once. The genes are TRBV18 and TRBJ1-4; D is uncertain. The CDR3 length is 15 residues. Trimming removed 2 bases from V and 0 bases from J, with 7 bases in between. CDR1 is KGHSH, CDR2 LQKENI, per germline. For the CDR3, the DNA is TGTGCCAGCTCACCATCGGAGGCAACTAATGAAAAACTGTTTTTT. It translates to CASSPSEATNEKLFF.

The chain has TRBV13 and TRBJ2-3; perhaps TRBD1 as D (6 bases). This CDR3 spans 15 amino acids. V was trimmed by 6 bases and J by 0 bases, leaving 13 bases between them. Germline CDR1 PRHDT, CDR2 FYEKMQ (reference sequence). CDR3 in amino acids: CASRRTGTSTDTQYF. The CDR3, as DNA: TGTGCCAGCAGGAGAACAGGGACCAGCACAGATACGCAGTATTTT. The whole variable domain, filled in from reference TRBV13 and TRBJ2-3, reads AAGVIQSPRHLIKEKRETATLKCYPIPRHDTVYWYQQGPGQDPQFLISFYEKMQSDKGSIPDRFSAQQFSDYHSELNMSSLELGDSALYFCASRRTGTSTDTQYFGPGTRLTVL.

This rearrangement joins TRBV6-4 to TRBJ2-1, with 9 bases fitting TRBD2. V dropped 0 bases and J dropped 6; count of bases not matched to a gene: 3. There are 15 residues in the CDR3. Germline CDR1 is MRHNA and CDR2 is SNTAGT. CDR3 region: CASSDSGGGANEQFF. The CDR3 nucleotides are TGTGCCAGCAGTGACTCGGGCGGGGGGGCCAATGAGCAGTTCTTC.

The J gene is TRBJ2-1, the V gene TRBV7-8; perhaps TRBD2 as D (6 bases). Trimming removed 2 bases from V and 8 bases from J, with 22 bases in between. This CDR3 has 17 residues. Germline V gene sequence: CDR1 SGHVS, CDR2 FQNEAQ. The CDR3 sequence is CASSLTPTRWLADEQFF. Here the CDR3 DNA reads TGTGCCAGCAGCTTAACCCCGACTAGGTGGCTTGCGGATGAGCAGTTCTTC.

The V call is TRBV5-1, the J call TRBJ1-4; a weak D match, TRBD1 (5 bases). CDR1 is SGHRS and CDR2 is YFSETQ in the germline V gene. The length of the CDR3 is 15 residues. Trimming shortened V by 4 bases and J by 1 base, and 11 bases separated the two germline ends. CDR3 protein: CASSLGGVTNEKLFF. The CDR3 DNA follows: TGCGCCAGCAGCCTCGGGGGGGTAACTAATGAAAAACTGTTTTTT.

The chain combines TRBV7-9 with TRBJ1-2; D is undetermined. V was trimmed by 1 base and J by 2 bases, leaving 8 bases between them. The CDR3 has 14 amino acids. Germline V gives CDR1 SEHNR, CDR2 FQNEAQ (reference sequence). For the CDR3, the DNA is TGTGCCAGCAGCTTAGAACAACCGAACTATGGCTACACCTTC. Amino acid sequence: CASSLEQPNYGYTF.

The chain is built from TRBV6-5 and TRBJ1-2; tentative D call: TRBD1 (6 bases). CDR3 size: 14 residues. Germline values: CDR1 MNHEY, CDR2 SVGAGI. Trimming took off 11 bases at V and 4 bases at J, with 20 bases between the two ends. The CDR3 sequence is CAGTPGPVGYGYTF. In DNA, the CDR3 is TGTGCCGGGACACCGGGCCCGGTAGGCTATGGCTACACCTTC.

The table lists this clone with a count of one. V is TRBV5-4 and J is TRBJ2-3; 14 nucleotides line up with TRBD2. The CDR3 contains 15 residues. In germline, CDR1 is SGHNT, CDR2 YYREEE (reference sequence). After removal of 0 bases from V and 6 bases from J, the junction contained 0 bases not matched to a gene. This chain's CDR3 is CASSLGLAGGDTQYF. The CDR3 coding sequence is TGTGCCAGCAGCTTGGGACTAGCGGGGGGGGATACGCAGTATTTT.

This clone was recorded only once. This chain joins TRBV19 and TRBJ1-5; the D gene is possibly TRBD1 (6 bases). Trimming removed 5 bases at V and 0 bases at J, with 14 bases between. This CDR3 has 16 amino acids. Germline V gives CDR1 LNHDA, CDR2 SQIVND (reference sequence). CDR3 DNA sequence: TGTGCCAGTAGTCCCGGACAGAGTTATAGCAATCAGCCCCAGCATTTT. Translated: CASSPGQSYSNQPQHF. The full variable domain, its missing parts supplied by reference TRBV19 and TRBJ1-5, is DGGITQSPKYLFRKEGQNVTLSCEQNLNHDAMYWYRQDPGQGLRLIYYSQIVNDFQKGDIAEGYSVSREKKESFPLTVTSAQKNPTAFYLCASSPGQSYSNQPQHFGDGTRLSIL.

The CDR3 DNA reads as TGTGCCAGCAGCTTGGTGGACAGGGAGGCAAACACCATATATTTT. Protein: CASSLVDREANTIYF. The chain uses TRBV5-6 and TRBJ1-3; 8 positions match TRBD1. Germline CDR1 is SGHDT and CDR2 is YYEEEE. CDR3 length: 15 amino acids. Unmatched junction bases numbered 5, after V lost 0 bases and J lost 6 bases.

V and J are TRBV11-1 and TRBJ2-7; the D gene is possibly TRBD2 (5 bases). CDR1 is SGHAT, CDR2 FQDESV, per germline (reference sequence). V dropped 5 bases and J dropped 1 base, with 9 bases sitting between them. The CDR3 loop spans 13 amino acids. CDR3: CASSRTDSYEQYF. CDR3 bases: TGTGCCAGCAGCCGGACTGATTCCTACGAGCAGTACTTC.

V gene TRBV10-3 combines with J gene TRBJ2-1; 11 bases agree with TRBD2. This CDR3 is 18 amino acids long. Germline lookup yields CDR1 ENHRY and CDR2 SYGVKD. V dropped 8 bases and J dropped 0; count of bases not matched to a gene: 12. The CDR3 DNA sequence: TGTGCCATCGCATCGGGACTAGCGGCTCCGAGCTCCTACAATGAGCAGTTCTTC. It codes for CAIASGLAAPSSYNEQFF.

The chain combines TRBV27 with TRBJ2-3, with TRBD2 identical over 7 bases. The CDR3 is 17 residues long. The V gene's germline CDR1 is MNHEY and CDR2 SMNVEV (reference sequence). The junction had 12 bases not matched to a gene; V was cut back by 6 bases and J by 0 bases. The DNA of the CDR3 is TGTGCCAGCAGCCCACTAGCGCTGTACGCTAGCACAGATACGCAGTATTTT. It specifies CASSPLALYASTDTQYF.

V and J are TRBV7-8 and TRBJ1-5; 9 positions agree with TRBD1. CDR3 length: 18 amino acids. Trimming removed 2 bases from V and 0 bases from J; junction bases left unmatched: 8. CDR1 SGHVS and CDR2 FQNEAQ come from the germline V gene. CDR3 sequence reads: CASSLKGGTGRSNQPQHF. In DNA, the CDR3 is TGTGCCAGCAGCTTAAAAGGCGGGACAGGGCGTAGCAATCAGCCCCAGCATTTT.

This chain joins TRBV6-5 and TRBJ2-2; 7 nucleotides line up with TRBD1. CDR1 is MNHEY, CDR2 SVGAGI, per germline. The CDR3 has 16 amino acids. V was clipped by 4 bases and J by 0 bases; unmatched bases: 5. This chain's CDR3 is CASSWGQPSNTGELFF. DNA of the CDR3: TGTGCCAGCAGTTGGGGACAGCCATCGAACACCGGGGAGCTGTTTTTT.

This clone was detected once. This rearrangement joins TRBV5-4 to TRBJ1-4; perhaps TRBD1 as D (5 bases). The CDR3 has 15 residues. From germline, CDR1 is SGHNT and CDR2 YYREEE (reference sequence). V lost 1 base to trimming and J lost 6 bases, with 13 bases between them. CDR3 coding DNA: TGTGCCAGCAGCTTGTTTGGGGAGGGGCATGAAAAACTGTTTTTT. It encodes CASSLFGEGHEKLFF. Based on the CDR3 plus reference TRBV5-4 and TRBJ1-4, the full variable domain is ETGVTQSPTHLIKTRGQQVTLRCSSQSGHNTVSWYQQALGQGPQFIFQYYREEENGRGNFPPRFSGLQFPNYSSELNVNALELDDSALYLCASSLFGEGHEKLFFGSGTQLSVL.

The rearrangement joins TRBV11-3 to TRBJ1-5; D perhaps matches TRBD1 (5 bases). Trimming pared 4 bases from V and 5 bases from J, leaving 12 bases between. CDR1 is SGHNT, CDR2 YENEEA, per germline. This CDR3 contains 14 residues. CDR3 coding DNA: TGTGCCAGCAGCTCCTTGGACACTTATCAGCCCCAGCATTTT. Residues: CASSSLDTYQPQHF.

The gene calls are TRBV13 and TRBJ2-3; the match to TRBD2 covers 8 bases. Germline values: CDR1 PRHDT, CDR2 FYEKMQ (reference sequence). Trimming at V came to 1 base and at J to 5 bases, leaving 2 bases not matched to a gene. The CDR3 has 14 amino acids. The CDR3 reads CASSLAGGRDTQYF. The CDR3 DNA reads TGTGCCAGCAGCTTAGCGGGGGGGCGAGATACGCAGTATTTT.

The CDR3 is CASSSGAGSVNEQYF. CDR3 in DNA: TGCGCCAGCAGCTCCGGGGCGGGGTCCGTCAACGAGCAGTACTTC. This sequence joins TRBV5-1 and TRBJ2-7; tentatively, D is TRBD2 (6 bases). The V end was cut by 3 bases, the J end by 5 bases, with 18 bases between. The CDR3 covers 15 residues. CDR1 and CDR2 (germline): SGHRS, YFSETQ.

This chain connects TRBV2 to TRBJ2-3; 7 nucleotides line up with TRBD2. V lost 4 bases to trimming and J lost 0 bases; unmatched junction nucleotides: 4. CDR3 length equals 15 residues. The germline V gene has CDR1 SNHLY and CDR2 FYNNEI. The CDR3 sequence: CASSVPSGSTDTQYF. CDR3 bases: TGTGCCAGCAGTGTGCCTAGCGGTAGCACAGATACGCAGTATTTT.

The chain employs TRBV25-1 and TRBJ1-2; the D gene is possibly TRBD1 (5 bases). CDR3 length equals 13 residues. V dropped 4 bases and J dropped 8 bases, with 14 bases sitting between them. Per the germline V gene, CDR1 is MGHDK and CDR2 is SYGVNS. The CDR3 DNA is TGTGCCAGCAGTGCGTCAGGGCATCACGGCTACACCTTC. It specifies CASSASGHHGYTF.

The chain uses TRBV10-1 and TRBJ1-2, with TRBD1 matching over 10 bases. J lost 2 bases, V lost 3 bases, and 12 bases had no gene match. This CDR3 has 18 amino acids. CDR1 is WNHNN, CDR2 SYGVQD, per germline (reference sequence). CDR3 coding DNA: TGCGCCAGCAGTGACCCCCGGGACAGGGGTTTATCCAACTATGGCTACACCTTC. This translates into CASSDPRDRGLSNYGYTF.

This clone has more than one count but fewer than ten. The chain recombines TRBV30 with TRBJ1-4, with 7 bases aligning to TRBD1. CDR3 length: 13 amino acids. Germline V gene sequence: CDR1 GTSNPN, CDR2 SVGIG (reference sequence). The V gene end was trimmed by 4 bases and the J gene end by 8 bases; junction bases not matched to a gene: 7. CDR3 in amino acids: CAWKDRVVEKLFF. CDR3 in DNA: TGTGCCTGGAAAGACAGGGTGGTAGAAAAACTGTTTTTT.

A few counts support this clone. The chain is built from TRBV5-4 and TRBJ2-7, with a possible D match to TRBD2 (7 bases). Trimming shortened V by 0 bases and J by 0 bases, and 13 bases separated the two germline ends. The CDR3 consists of 16 residues. Germline values: CDR1 SGHNT, CDR2 YYREEE (reference sequence). As DNA, the CDR3 is TGTGCCAGCAGCTTGGAGGGGGGGGGTCCCTCCTACGAGCAGTACTTC. This translates into CASSLEGGGPSYEQYF. The full variable domain, completed using reference TRBV5-4 and TRBJ2-7, is ETGVTQSPTHLIKTRGQQVTLRCSSQSGHNTVSWYQQALGQGPQFIFQYYREEENGRGNFPPRFSGLQFPNYSSELNVNALELDDSALYLCASSLEGGGPSYEQYFGPGTRLTVT.

The chain couples TRBV5-1 to TRBJ2-7; TRBD1 is a possible D gene (6 bases). CDR3 length: 15 residues. CDR1 SGHRS and CDR2 YFSETQ come from the germline V gene. Trimming left V 4 bases short and J 5 bases short, with 19 bases between. The DNA of the CDR3 is TGCGCCAGCAGCCAAGGGGACCCTTACAGGGACGAGCAGTACTTC. This translates into CASSQGDPYRDEQYF.

V usage is TRBV24-1 and J usage is TRBJ2-7; 7 bases are a match to TRBD1. V lost 2 bases and J lost 7; bases outside the gene matches: 7. CDR1 and CDR2 (germline): KGHDR, SFDVKD. CDR3 length: 14 residues. This chain's CDR3 is CATSDSSRGREQYF. DNA for the CDR3: TGTGCCACCAGTGATTCGAGTAGGGGGCGGGAGCAGTACTTC.